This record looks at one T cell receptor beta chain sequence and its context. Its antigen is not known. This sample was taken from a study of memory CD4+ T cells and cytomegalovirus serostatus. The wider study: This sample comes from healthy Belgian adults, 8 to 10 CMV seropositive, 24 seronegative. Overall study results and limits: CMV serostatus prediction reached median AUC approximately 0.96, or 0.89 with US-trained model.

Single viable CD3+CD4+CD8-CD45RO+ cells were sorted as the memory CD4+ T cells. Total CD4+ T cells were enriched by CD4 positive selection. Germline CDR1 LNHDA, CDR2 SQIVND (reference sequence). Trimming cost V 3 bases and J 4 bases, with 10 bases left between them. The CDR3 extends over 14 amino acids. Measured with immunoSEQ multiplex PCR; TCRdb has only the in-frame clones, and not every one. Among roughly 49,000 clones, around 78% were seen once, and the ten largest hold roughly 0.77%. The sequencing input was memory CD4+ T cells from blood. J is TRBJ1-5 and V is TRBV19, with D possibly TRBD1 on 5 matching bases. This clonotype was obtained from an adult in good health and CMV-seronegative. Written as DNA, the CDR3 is TGTGCCAGTAGTATTAAGCAGGGAAATCAGCCCCAGCATTTT. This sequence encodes CASSIKQGNQPQHF.